These T cell receptor beta chains were read from a single sample in a study of T-cell reconstitution after alpha-beta-depleted transplantation in children. TCRdb recomputed calls from the PCR reads with MiXCR, one row per CDR3 protein. Among approximately 490,000 distinct CDR3 sequences listed, over 9.5% were seen once. The specimen comprised PBMCs, sampled before TCRalphabeta/CD19-depleted stem cell transplant. These TCRs come from a child younger than 10 with inherited bone marrow failure, due to receive a stem cell transplant. CDR3s include the opening cysteine and the closing phenylalanine or tryptophan. The D gene is left open where the match is weak. Rows give clone size only sometimes, using once, few, many, or a class for an expanded clone.

cdr3_aa	cdr3_nt	v_call	j_call	clone_size	d_call
CASSLASGGTVYGYTF	TGCGCCAGCAGCTTGGCCAGCGGAGGGACCGTTTATGGCTACACCTTC	TRBV5-1	TRBJ1-2	many	.
CASSSRNQGAETQYF	TGTGCCAGCAGCTCAAGAAATCAGGGGGCGGAGACCCAGTACTTC	TRBV28	TRBJ2-5	many	TRBD1
CASSRTGGSADTQYF	TGTGCCAGCAGCCGTACTGGCGGGAGTGCAGATACGCAGTATTTT	TRBV5-4	TRBJ2-3	many	TRBD2
CSVEDRGSSYEQYF	TGCAGCGTTGAGGACAGGGGGTCTTCCTACGAGCAGTACTTC	TRBV29-1	TRBJ2-7	many	TRBD1
CSASFAGPANTGELFF	TGCAGTGCTAGTTTCGCGGGTCCCGCGAACACCGGGGAGCTGTTTTTT	TRBV20-1	TRBJ2-2	many	.
CASSFQSAGADTQYF	TGTGCCAGCAGCTTTCAGTCAGCGGGAGCAGATACGCAGTATTTT	TRBV7-2	TRBJ2-3	many	TRBD2
CAANSQGSYNEQFF	TGTGCCGCCAATTCACAGGGATCCTACAATGAGCAGTTCTTC	TRBV2	TRBJ2-1	many	.
CSVQHPGLAVNEQFF	TGCAGTGTCCAACACCCGGGACTAGCCGTCAATGAGCAGTTCTTC	TRBV20-1	TRBJ2-1	.	TRBD2
CASSDGPSSYEQYF	TGTGCCAGCAGCGACGGGCCGAGCTCCTACGAGCAGTACTTC	TRBV27	TRBJ2-7	many	.
CSASERKGATEAFF	TGCAGTGCTAGTGAGCGGAAAGGGGCCACTGAAGCTTTCTTT	TRBV20-1	TRBJ1-1	.	.
CASSYGTSGDNEQFF	TGTGCCAGCAGTTATGGGACTAGCGGAGACAATGAGCAGTTCTTC	TRBV27	TRBJ2-1	many	TRBD2
CASTPRWTGGNEQFF	TGTGCCAGCACCCCCCGTTGGACCGGGGGCAATGAGCAGTTCTTC	TRBV27	TRBJ2-1	many	.
CASSLRDGTGGADTQYF	TGTGCCAGCAGCCTCCGAGATGGGACAGGGGGAGCAGATACGCAGTATTTT	TRBV4-2	TRBJ2-3	many	TRBD1
CASSLSGQGADTRYF	TGTGCCAGCAGTTTATCGGGACAGGGGGCAGATACGCGCTATTTT	TRBV27	TRBJ2-3	few	TRBD1
CASSLAGETYEQYF	TGTGCCAGCAGTTTGGCGGGAGAGACCTACGAGCAGTACTTC	TRBV27	TRBJ2-7	many	TRBD2
CSARDQGLYSNQPQHF	TGCAGTGCTAGAGATCAGGGTCTATATAGCAATCAGCCCCAGCATTTT	TRBV20-1	TRBJ1-5	many	.